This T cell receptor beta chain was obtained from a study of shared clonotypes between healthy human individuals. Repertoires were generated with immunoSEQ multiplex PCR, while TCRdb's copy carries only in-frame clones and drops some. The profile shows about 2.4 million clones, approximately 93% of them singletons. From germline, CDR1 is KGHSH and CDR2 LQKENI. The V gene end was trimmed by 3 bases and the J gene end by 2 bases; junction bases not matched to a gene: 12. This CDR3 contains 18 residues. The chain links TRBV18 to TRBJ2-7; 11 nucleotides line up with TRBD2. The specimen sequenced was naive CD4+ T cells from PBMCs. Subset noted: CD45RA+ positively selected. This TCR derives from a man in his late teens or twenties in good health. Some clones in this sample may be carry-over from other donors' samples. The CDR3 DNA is TGTGCCAGCTCACCCTCCCTAGCGGGAGGCTCCCTACCCTACGAGCAGTACTTC. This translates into CASSPSLAGGSLPYEQYF.